This T cell receptor beta chain emerged from a study of regulatory T cells in long-lasting Graves disease. Overall study results and limits: A greater number of public clonotypes (around 2,700) was shared by persistent patients than by new patients (approximately 910).

Regarding time point: persistent/refractory GD, antithyroid drugs over 5 years with positive TRAb. Construction of the TCR library relied on RNA isolated from PBMCs. Staff took 7.5 to 9.5 milliliters of peripheral blood and put it into EDTA tubes. This clonotype was found many times. Antigen specificity is unknown. The V end lost 9 bases, the J end lost 4 bases, and 19 bases lay between the germline ends. The germline CDR1 and CDR2 sequences are MDHEN and SYDVKM. The CDR3 is made up of 15 amino acids. Researchers made TCR beta libraries by using iRepertoire HTBI primers and running Arm-PCR on CDR3 regions. The authors' processing: Spanning all samples, the identified segments comprised some 66 TRBV and around 15 TRBJ. TCRdb recomputed calls from the multiplex PCR reads with MiXCR, one row per CDR3 protein. The authors' filters were not applied to this entry. The repertoire includes roughly 360,000 distinct CDR3 sequences, roughly 25% of them detected once, and 28% sits in the top ten.

Sequences were derived from peripheral blood mononuclear cells (PBMCs), sampled when the disease was refractory, from a patient treated with antithyroid drugs. This chain uses TRBV28 with TRBJ1-5; D is unresolved. The receptor was derived from a woman aged 35 to 49 with Graves disease. As DNA, the CDR3 is TGTGCCAGTCGAGCAGGAACAGTGGGGAATCAGCCCCAGCATTTT. Residues: CASRAGTVGNQPQHF.